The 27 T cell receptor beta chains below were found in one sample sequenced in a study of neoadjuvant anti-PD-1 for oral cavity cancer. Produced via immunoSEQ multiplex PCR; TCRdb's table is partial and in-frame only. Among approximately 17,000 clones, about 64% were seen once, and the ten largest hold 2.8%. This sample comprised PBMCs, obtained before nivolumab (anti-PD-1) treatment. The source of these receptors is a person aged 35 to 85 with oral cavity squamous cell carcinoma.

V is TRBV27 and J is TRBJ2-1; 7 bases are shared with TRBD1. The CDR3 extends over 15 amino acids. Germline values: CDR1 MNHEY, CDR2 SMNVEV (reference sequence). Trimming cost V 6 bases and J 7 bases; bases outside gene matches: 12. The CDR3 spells CASSRQGLQGNEQFF. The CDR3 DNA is TGTGCCAGCAGCCGACAGGGTCTACAGGGGAATGAGCAGTTCTTC.

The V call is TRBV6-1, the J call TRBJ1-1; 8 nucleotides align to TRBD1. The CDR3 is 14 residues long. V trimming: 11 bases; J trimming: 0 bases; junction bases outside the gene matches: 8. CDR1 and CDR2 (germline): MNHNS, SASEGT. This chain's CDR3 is CACRGGQVNTEAFF. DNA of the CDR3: TGTGCCTGTCGAGGGGGACAGGTGAACACTGAAGCTTTCTTT.

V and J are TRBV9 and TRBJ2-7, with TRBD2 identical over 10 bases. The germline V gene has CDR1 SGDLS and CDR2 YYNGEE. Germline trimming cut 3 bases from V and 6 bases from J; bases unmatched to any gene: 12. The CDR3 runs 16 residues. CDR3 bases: TGTGCCAGCAGCGCCTTCTCTAGCGGGAGTGGGGGCGAGCAGTACTTC. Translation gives CASSAFSSGSGGEQYF.

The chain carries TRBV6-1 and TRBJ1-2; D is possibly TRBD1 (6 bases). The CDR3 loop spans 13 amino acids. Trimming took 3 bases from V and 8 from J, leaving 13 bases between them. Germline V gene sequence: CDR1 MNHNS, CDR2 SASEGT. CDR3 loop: CASSDPGAIGYTF. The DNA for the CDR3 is TGTGCCAGCAGTGATCCGGGGGCGATCGGCTACACCTTC.

The CDR3 loop reads CASSVTGTANTEAFF. CDR3 in DNA: TGTGCCAGTAGTGTTACCGGGACTGCAAACACTGAAGCTTTCTTT. The rearrangement joins TRBV19 to TRBJ1-1, with D maybe TRBD1 (5 bases). Germline CDR1 reads LNHDA; CDR2 reads SQIVND (reference sequence). Trimming removed 5 bases from V and 2 bases from J, with 15 bases in between. The CDR3 has 15 amino acids.

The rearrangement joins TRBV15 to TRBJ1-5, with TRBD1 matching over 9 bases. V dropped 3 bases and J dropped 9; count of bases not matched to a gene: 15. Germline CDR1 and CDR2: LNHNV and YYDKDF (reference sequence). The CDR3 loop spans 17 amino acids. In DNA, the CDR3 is TGTGCCACCAGCAGGGGGACAGGGAAGGGGCAGAAGTTGCCCCAGCATTTT. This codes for CATSRGTGKGQKLPQHF.

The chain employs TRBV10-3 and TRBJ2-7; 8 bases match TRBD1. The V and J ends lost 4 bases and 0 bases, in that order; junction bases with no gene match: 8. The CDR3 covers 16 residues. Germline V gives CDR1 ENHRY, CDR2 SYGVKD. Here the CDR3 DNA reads TGTGCCATCAGTGTGTCCAGGGGGCTCCGCTCCTACGAGCAGTACTTC. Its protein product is CAISVSRGLRSYEQYF.

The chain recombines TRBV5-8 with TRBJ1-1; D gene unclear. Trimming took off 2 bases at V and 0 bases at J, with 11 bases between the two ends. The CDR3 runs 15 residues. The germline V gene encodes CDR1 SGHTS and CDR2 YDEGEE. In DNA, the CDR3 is TGTGCCAGCAGCTTTACCAGGAGCATGAACACTGAAGCTTTCTTT. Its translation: CASSFTRSMNTEAFF.

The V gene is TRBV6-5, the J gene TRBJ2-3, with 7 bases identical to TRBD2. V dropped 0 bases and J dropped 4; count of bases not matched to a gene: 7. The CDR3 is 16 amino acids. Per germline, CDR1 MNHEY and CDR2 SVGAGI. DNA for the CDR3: TGTGCCAGCAGTTACTCGGGCGGGAGCAACCCAGATACGCAGTATTTT. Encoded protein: CASSYSGGSNPDTQYF.

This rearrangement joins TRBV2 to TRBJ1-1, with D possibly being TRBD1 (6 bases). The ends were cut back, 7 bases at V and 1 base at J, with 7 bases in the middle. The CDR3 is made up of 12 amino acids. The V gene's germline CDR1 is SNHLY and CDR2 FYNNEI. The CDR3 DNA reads TGTGCCAGCAAGGGGGGGAACACTGAAGCTTTCTTT. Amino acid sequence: CASKGGNTEAFF. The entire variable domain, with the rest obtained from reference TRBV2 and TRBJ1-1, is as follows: EPEVTQTPSHQVTQMGQEVILRCVPISNHLYFYWYRQILGQKVEFLVSFYNNEISEKSEIFDDQFSVERPDGSNFTLKIRSTKLEDSAMYFCASKGGNTEAFFGQGTRLTVV.

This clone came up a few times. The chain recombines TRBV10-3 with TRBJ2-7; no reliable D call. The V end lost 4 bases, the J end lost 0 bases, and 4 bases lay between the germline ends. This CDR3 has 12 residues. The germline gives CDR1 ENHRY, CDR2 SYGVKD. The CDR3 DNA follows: TGTGCCATCAGTGGAGGCTCCTACGAGCAGTACTTC. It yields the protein CAISGGSYEQYF.

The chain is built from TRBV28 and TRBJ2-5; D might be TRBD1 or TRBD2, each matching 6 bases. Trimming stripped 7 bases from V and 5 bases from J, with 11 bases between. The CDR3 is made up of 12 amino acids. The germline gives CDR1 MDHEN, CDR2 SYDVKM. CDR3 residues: CASNGGQETQYF. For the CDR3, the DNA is TGTGCCAGCAATGGGGGGCAGGAGACCCAGTACTTC.

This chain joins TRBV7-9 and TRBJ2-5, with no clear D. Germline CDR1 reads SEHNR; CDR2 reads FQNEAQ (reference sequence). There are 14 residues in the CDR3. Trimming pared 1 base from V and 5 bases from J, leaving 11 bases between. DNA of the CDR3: TGTGCCAGCAGCTTAGGTCGGTTGCGGGAGACCCAGTACTTC. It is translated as CASSLGRLRETQYF. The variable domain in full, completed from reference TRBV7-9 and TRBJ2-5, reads DTGVSQNPRHKITKRGQNVTFRCDPISEHNRLYWYRQTLGQGPEFLTYFQNEAQLEKSRLLSDRFSAERPKGSFSTLEIQRTEQGDSAMYLCASSLGRLRETQYFGPGTRLLVL.

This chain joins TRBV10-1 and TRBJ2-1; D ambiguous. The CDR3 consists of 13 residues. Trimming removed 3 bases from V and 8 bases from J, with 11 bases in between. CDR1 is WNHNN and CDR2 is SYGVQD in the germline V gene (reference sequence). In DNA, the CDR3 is TGCGCCAGCAGTGAACCAGGCTTAGATGAGCAGTTCTTC. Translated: CASSEPGLDEQFF.

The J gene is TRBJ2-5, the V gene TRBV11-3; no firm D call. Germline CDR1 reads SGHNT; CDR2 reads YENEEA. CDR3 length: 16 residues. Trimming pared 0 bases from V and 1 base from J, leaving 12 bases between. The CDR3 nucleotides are TGTGCCAGCAGCTTAGATCACGACGCGATCCAAGAGACCCAGTACTTC. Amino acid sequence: CASSLDHDAIQETQYF.

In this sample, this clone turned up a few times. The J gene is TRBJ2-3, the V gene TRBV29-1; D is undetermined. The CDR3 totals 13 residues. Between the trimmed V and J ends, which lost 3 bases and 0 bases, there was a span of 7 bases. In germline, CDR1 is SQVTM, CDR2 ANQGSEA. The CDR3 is CSVDQTSTDTQYF. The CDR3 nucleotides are TGCAGCGTTGACCAGACTAGCACAGATACGCAGTATTTT.

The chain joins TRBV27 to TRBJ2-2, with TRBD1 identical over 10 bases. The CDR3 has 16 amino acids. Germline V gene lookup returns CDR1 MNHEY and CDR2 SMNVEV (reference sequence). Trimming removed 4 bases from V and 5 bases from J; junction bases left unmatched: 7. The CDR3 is CASSSGQGFGTGELFF. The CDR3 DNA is TGTGCCAGCAGTTCGGGACAGGGGTTTGGAACCGGGGAGCTGTTTTTT.

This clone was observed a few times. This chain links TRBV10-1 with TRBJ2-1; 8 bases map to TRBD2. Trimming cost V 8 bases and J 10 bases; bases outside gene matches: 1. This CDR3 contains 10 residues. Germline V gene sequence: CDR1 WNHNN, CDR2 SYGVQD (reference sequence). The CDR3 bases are TGCGCCAGCCCGGGAGGGGAGCAGTTCTTC. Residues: CASPGGEQFF.

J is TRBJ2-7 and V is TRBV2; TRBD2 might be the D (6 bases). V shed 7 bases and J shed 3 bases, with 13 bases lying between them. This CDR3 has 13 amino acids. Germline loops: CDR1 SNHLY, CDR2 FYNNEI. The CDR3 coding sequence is TGTGCCAGCAAGCAGGTGCGGGGCTACGAGCAGTACTTC. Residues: CASKQVRGYEQYF.

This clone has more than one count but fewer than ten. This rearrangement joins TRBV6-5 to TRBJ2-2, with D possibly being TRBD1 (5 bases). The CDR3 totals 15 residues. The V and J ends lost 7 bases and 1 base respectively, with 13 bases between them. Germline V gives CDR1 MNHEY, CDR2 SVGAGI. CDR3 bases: TGTGCCAGCAAGTTGTGGACACTGAACACCGGGGAGCTGTTTTTT. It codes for CASKLWTLNTGELFF.

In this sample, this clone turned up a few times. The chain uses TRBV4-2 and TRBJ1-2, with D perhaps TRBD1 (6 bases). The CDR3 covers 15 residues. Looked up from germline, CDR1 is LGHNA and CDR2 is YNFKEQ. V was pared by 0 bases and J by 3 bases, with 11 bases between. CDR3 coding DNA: TGTGCCAGCAGCCAAGACCGGACAGCCTACTATGGCTACACCTTC. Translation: CASSQDRTAYYGYTF.

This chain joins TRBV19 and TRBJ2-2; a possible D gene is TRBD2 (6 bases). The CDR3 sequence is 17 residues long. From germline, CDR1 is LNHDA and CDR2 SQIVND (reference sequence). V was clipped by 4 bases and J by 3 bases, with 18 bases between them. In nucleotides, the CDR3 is TGTGCCAGTAGTACCATTTGGGGCCCTAGCGACACCGGGGAGCTGTTTTTT. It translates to CASSTIWGPSDTGELFF.

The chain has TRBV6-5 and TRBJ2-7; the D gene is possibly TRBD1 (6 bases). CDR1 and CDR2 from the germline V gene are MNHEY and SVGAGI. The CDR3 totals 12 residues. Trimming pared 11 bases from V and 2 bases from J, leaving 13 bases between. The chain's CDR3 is CASKDRAYEQYF. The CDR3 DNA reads TGTGCCTCTAAGGACAGAGCCTACGAGCAGTACTTC.

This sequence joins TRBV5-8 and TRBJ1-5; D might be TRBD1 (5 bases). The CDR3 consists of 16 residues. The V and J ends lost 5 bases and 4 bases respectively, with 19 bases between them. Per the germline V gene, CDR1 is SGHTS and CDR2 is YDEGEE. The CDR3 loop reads CASRSSGQGENQPQHF. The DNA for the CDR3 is TGTGCCAGCAGATCCTCGGGGCAGGGTGAAAATCAGCCCCAGCATTTT.

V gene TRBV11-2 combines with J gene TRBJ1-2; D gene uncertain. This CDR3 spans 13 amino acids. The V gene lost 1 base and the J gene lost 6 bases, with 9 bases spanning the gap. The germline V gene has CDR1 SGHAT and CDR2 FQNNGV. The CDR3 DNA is TGTGCCAGCAGCTTAGGGGCCGGGGATGGCTACACCTTC. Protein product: CASSLGAGDGYTF.

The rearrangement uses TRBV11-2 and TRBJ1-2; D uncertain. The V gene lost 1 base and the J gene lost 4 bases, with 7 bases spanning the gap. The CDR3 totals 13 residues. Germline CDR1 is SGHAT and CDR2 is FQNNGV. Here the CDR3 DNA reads TGTGCCAGCAGCTTAGGCCCAGTCTATGGCTACACCTTC. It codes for CASSLGPVYGYTF. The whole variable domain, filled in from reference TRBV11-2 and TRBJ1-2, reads EAGVAQSPRYKIIEKRQSVAFWCNPISGHATLYWYQQILGQGPKLLIQFQNNGVVDDSQLPKDRFSAERLKGVDSTLKIQPAKLEDSAVYLCASSLGPVYGYTFGSGTRLTVV.

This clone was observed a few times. Here the CDR3 reads CASSFRQGYTEAFF. In nucleotides, the CDR3 is TGTGCCAGCAGCTTCCGCCAGGGATACACTGAAGCTTTCTTT. V and J are TRBV7-2 and TRBJ1-1, with a weak D call TRBD1 (5 bases). Trimming took 3 bases from V and 3 from J, leaving 11 bases between them. Germline V gives CDR1 SGHTA, CDR2 FQGNSA. CDR3 length: 14 amino acids.